This entry features one T cell receptor beta chain sequence. This specimen belongs to a study of blood T cell repertoires in COVID-19. The CDR3 contains 13 residues. Germline V CDR1 and CDR2: LNHDA, SQIVND (reference sequence). With 5 bases removed from V and 1 base from J, the gap between germline ends came to 8 bases. The assay was immunoSEQ multiplex PCR, and TCRdb's table has in-frame clones only and misses some. The sample includes a few hundred thousand clones, approximately 83% seen only once; the top ten take roughly 2.3%. Cohort 3 donors were reported recovered after two negative PCRs, clearance, or symptom resolution.

Sequenced sample: PBMCs or T cells enriched from blood (not recorded which). The gene calls are TRBV19 and TRBJ1-1; no clear D gene. This receptor was obtained from a man between 25 and 39 years old who had recovered from COVID-19. CDR3 sequence reads: CASSSSSNTEAFF. As DNA, the CDR3 is TGTGCCAGTAGTTCTTCCTCGAACACTGAAGCTTTCTTT.